What follows are 11 T cell receptor beta chains derived from one specimen sequenced in a study of cytomegalovirus exposure and HLA in healthy donors. Generated by immunoSEQ multiplex PCR, the TCRdb table keeps only in-frame clones and is missing some. The table shows roughly 150,000 clones, with less than 90% occurring only once. The material sequenced was PBMCs. Every receptor here comes from a woman aged 25 to 45 in good health and CMV-seronegative.

The rearrangement joins TRBV5-3 to TRBJ2-7; 9 bases are a match to TRBD1. TRBV5-3 is an ORF, with its function uncertain. The CDR3 has 17 residues. After removal of 1 base from V and 4 bases from J, the junction contained 12 bases not matched to a gene. The CDR3 DNA sequence: TGTGCCAGAAGCTTGTTTCACAGGGGGCGCCGGTTTTACGAGCAGTACTTC. Encoded protein: CARSLFHRGRRFYEQYF.

CDR3 bases: TGTGCCAGTAGTAGTTCGGGAGGGAATCAGCCCCAGCATTTT. It is translated as CASSSSGGNQPQHF. The rearrangement links TRBV19 to TRBJ1-5; D is ambiguous. Per germline, CDR1 LNHDA and CDR2 SQIVND (reference sequence). V lost 4 bases to trimming and J lost 4 bases, with 11 bases between them. CDR3 size: 14 residues.

This clone came up once. The CDR3 DNA sequence: TGTGCCAGCAGTGGGACCAGGGGTTGGGATGAGCAGTTCTTC. It encodes CASSGTRGWDEQFF. This chain connects TRBV27 to TRBJ2-1; D might be TRBD1 (6 bases). CDR3 length: 14 amino acids. V dropped 5 bases and J dropped 8 bases, with 16 bases sitting between them. In germline, CDR1 is MNHEY, CDR2 SMNVEV (reference sequence).

V usage is TRBV30 and J usage is TRBJ2-2; TRBD1 matches at 10 bases. CDR1 GTSNPN and CDR2 SVGIG come from the germline V gene (reference sequence). Trimming cost V 5 bases and J 7 bases; bases outside gene matches: 7. This CDR3 is 14 amino acids long. CDR3 nucleotides: TGTGCCTGGGGGACAGGGGCGGAGAGCGGGGAGCTGTTTTTT. It specifies CAWGTGAESGELFF.

The sample holds many counts of this clone. The chain joins TRBV29-1 to TRBJ1-1; D call uncertain. With 3 bases removed from V and 4 bases from J, the gap between germline ends came to 9 bases. In germline, CDR1 is SQVTM, CDR2 ANQGSEA. CDR3 length: 12 residues. The CDR3 spells CSVDRDGTEAFF. The CDR3 nucleotides are TGCAGCGTTGATCGGGATGGCACTGAAGCTTTCTTT.

Only one count was recorded for this clone. This chain connects TRBV19 to TRBJ1-2; D remains ambiguous. CDR3 length: 9 residues. The V end lost 7 bases, the J end lost 8 bases, and 5 bases lay between the germline ends. Germline assignment: CDR1 LNHDA and CDR2 SQIVND (reference sequence). CDR3 loop: CASMKGYTF. The CDR3 nucleotides read TGTGCCAGTATGAAAGGCTACACCTTC.

The rearrangement uses TRBV6-5 and TRBJ2-1, with D unresolved. Per the germline V gene, CDR1 is MNHEY and CDR2 is SVGAGI. The V end was cut by 0 bases, the J end by 15 bases, with 21 bases between. The CDR3 is made up of 15 amino acids. CDR3 sequence (DNA): TGTGCCAGCAGTTACTCGACGAAAGGTAGAGGAGTTCGGTTCTTC. As protein: CASSYSTKGRGVRFF.

The chain combines TRBV28 with TRBJ2-2; TRBD1 matches 9 bases. With V trimmed by 4 bases and J by 4 bases, 19 bases remained unmatched. Looked up from germline, CDR1 is MDHEN and CDR2 is SYDVKM. This CDR3 has 20 residues. The DNA for the CDR3 is TGTGCCAGCAGTTGCTATGGGGGGACAGGGTCTCTCAGAGGCACCGGGGAGCTGTTTTTT. Translation: CASSCYGGTGSLRGTGELFF.

The chain couples TRBV27 to TRBJ2-1; perhaps TRBD2 as D (5 bases). The CDR3 spans 15 residues. V lost 5 bases to trimming and J lost 7 bases, with 18 bases between them. CDR1 is MNHEY and CDR2 is SMNVEV in the germline V gene (reference sequence). The DNA for the CDR3 is TGTGCCAGCAGTCTCGAACCTGGAGGTTGGAATGAGCAGTTCTTC. Protein: CASSLEPGGWNEQFF.

The chain couples TRBV30 to TRBJ1-2; maybe TRBD1 (6 bases). Trimming took off 4 bases at V and 5 bases at J, with 14 bases between the two ends. Germline CDR1 reads GTSNPN; CDR2 reads SVGIG (reference sequence). The CDR3 is made up of 13 amino acids. The CDR3 protein is CAWTSGGPYGYTF. CDR3 DNA sequence: TGTGCCTGGACCTCTGGGGGGCCGTATGGCTACACCTTC.

CDR3 in DNA: TGTGCCAGCAGCGAAACCGGGACAGGGACGACCCGTGAGCAGTTCTTC. This encodes CASSETGTGTTREQFF. The gene calls are TRBV9 and TRBJ2-1; 9 bases agree with TRBD1. J gave up 9 bases and V 3 bases, and 13 bases lay outside the gene matches. This CDR3 spans 16 amino acids. Germline V gene lookup returns CDR1 SGDLS and CDR2 YYNGEE.